Included here is one T cell receptor beta chain sequence, with context. The antigen is undetermined. This was the immunoSEQ v3.0 assay at survey level. For every sample, sequencing targeted roughly 40,000-50,000 T-cell genomes. Repertoires were generated with immunoSEQ multiplex PCR, while TCRdb's copy carries only in-frame clones and drops some. In the table there are about 20,000 clones, roughly 85% of which are singletons. This specimen belongs to a study of long-term antiretroviral therapy in people with HIV. In the study overall: Samples from the earliest time points predate the 2015 immediate-ART recommendation by about a decade.

General study findings and limits: Diversity rose after ART but stayed below transplant donor controls.

V lost 4 bases to trimming and J lost 0 bases, with 14 bases between them. This CDR3 contains 15 residues. The germline gives CDR1 SGHRS, CDR2 YFSETQ. Sequenced here: unsorted PBMCs, sampled approximately 2.5 years after starting antiretroviral therapy. This clonotype was sampled from a man aged 35 to 55 with HIV. The chain has TRBV5-1 and TRBJ2-7; D remains unclear. The CDR3 DNA reads TGCGCCAGCAGCCCAGACGGAATGAGCTCCTACGAGCAGTACTTC. Amino acid sequence: CASSPDGMSSYEQYF.